This record covers a single T cell receptor (beta chain). Sequenced by immunoSEQ multiplex PCR; TCRdb stores in-frame clones only, minus some. The sample lists roughly 67,000 clones; around 88% were seen once. The entry originates in a study of T cell responses to AZD1222 COVID-19 vaccine. Study context: Pooling was applied to second doses at about 4 or about 12 weeks.

Sample: peripheral blood, taken on day 0 of AZD1222 vaccination. This sequence was found in an adult in good health.

CDR3 sequence (DNA): TGTGCCAGCAACGAACAGGGGGCCTGGGGAGAGACCCAGTACTTC. It codes for CASNEQGAWGETQYF. V and J are TRBV11-2 and TRBJ2-5, with 9 bases lining up with TRBD1. The CDR3 totals 15 residues. From germline, CDR1 is SGHAT and CDR2 FQNNGV. The ends lost 7 bases at V and 4 bases at J; junction bases unmatched: 10.